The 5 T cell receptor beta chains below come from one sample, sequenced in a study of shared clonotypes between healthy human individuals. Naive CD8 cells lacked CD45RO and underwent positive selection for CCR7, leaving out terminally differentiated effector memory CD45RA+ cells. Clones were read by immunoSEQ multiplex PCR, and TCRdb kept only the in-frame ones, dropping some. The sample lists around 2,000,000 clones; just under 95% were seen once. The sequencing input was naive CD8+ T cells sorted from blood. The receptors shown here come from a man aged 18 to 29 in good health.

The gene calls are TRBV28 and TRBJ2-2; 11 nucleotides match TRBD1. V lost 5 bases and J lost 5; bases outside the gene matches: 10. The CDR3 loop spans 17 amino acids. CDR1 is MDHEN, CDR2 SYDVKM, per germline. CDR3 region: CASSPTGQGAVTGELFF. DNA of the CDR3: TGTGCCAGCAGTCCTACAGGACAGGGGGCGGTTACCGGGGAGCTGTTTTTT.

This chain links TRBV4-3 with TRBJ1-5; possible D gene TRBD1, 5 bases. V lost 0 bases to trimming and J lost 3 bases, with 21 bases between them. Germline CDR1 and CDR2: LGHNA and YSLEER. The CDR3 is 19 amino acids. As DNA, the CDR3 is TGCGCCAGCAGCCAAGATTCGGTAGGGGAAGGAACAGACAATCAGCCCCAGCATTTT. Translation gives CASSQDSVGEGTDNQPQHF.

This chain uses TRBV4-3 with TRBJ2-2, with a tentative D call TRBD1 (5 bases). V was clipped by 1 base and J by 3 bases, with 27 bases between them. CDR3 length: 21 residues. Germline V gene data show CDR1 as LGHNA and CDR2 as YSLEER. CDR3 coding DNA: TGCGCCAGCAGCCAAGTCTGGCCGGATGGGCGGTCAGGGTGGGACACCGGGGAGCTGTTTTTT. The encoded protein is CASSQVWPDGRSGWDTGELFF.

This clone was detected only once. The CDR3 sequence: CASSLLAPSTDTQYF. The CDR3 nucleotides are TGTGCCAGCAGTCTCCTAGCGCCTAGCACAGATACGCAGTATTTT. The chain combines TRBV27 with TRBJ2-3; weak D call: TRBD2 (6 bases). V lost 5 bases, J lost 0 bases, and 12 bases lay in between. Germline V gives CDR1 MNHEY, CDR2 SMNVEV (reference sequence). This CDR3 contains 15 residues.

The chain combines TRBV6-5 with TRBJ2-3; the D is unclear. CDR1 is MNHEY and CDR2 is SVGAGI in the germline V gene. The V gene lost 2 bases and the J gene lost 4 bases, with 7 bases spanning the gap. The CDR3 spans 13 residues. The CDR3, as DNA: TGTGCCAGCAGTTACCCCGAATCAGATACGCAGTATTTT. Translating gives CASSYPESDTQYF.